This T cell receptor (beta chain) appears in the sequencing data of a study of T cells expressing NK-cell markers. As for the study in general: From sorted CD3+CD56+NKG2C+, CD3+CD56+NKG2C- and CD3+CD56-NKG2C+ T cells came the TCR beta repertoires. Most of the eight sequenced donors were HCMV-seropositive; one was seronegative.

There are 17 residues in the CDR3. Germline V gene sequence: CDR1 SGDLS, CDR2 YYNGEE. With the 5' RACE reads reprocessed, TCRdb shows one record per CDR3 protein and no DNA. The table counts under 500,000 distinct CDR3 sequences; under 7.5% lies in the top ten. The TCR was taken from a woman aged 18 to 69 in good health. The sample taken for sequencing was blood T cells: a sorted CD56 or NKG2C T cell subset, CD4+ or CD8+ T cells, or bulk PBMC T cells (not recorded which). The chain recombines TRBV9 with TRBJ1-1. The CDR3 protein is CASSVEGRALMNTEAFF. The full variable domain, with the rest looked up from reference TRBV9 and TRBJ1-1, is DSGVTQTPKHLITATGQRVTLRCSPRSGDLSVYWYQQSLDQGLQFLIQYYNGEERAKGNILERFSAQQFPDLHSELNLSSLELGDSALYFCASSVEGRALMNTEAFFGQGTRLTVV.